This T cell receptor beta chain was retrieved from a study of Graves' ophthalmopathy and Graves' hyperthyroidism (dated by TCRdb to the late 2010s). In terms of the full investigation: Peripheral blood was collected at initial diagnosis, prior to any treatment. In total, 135 blood samples were TCR-sequenced: around 42 ophthalmopathy, 80 or so hyperthyroidism and approximately 17 hyperthyroidism-to-ophthalmopathy patients. In five or six hyperthyroidism patients, the T-cell repertoire of thyroid tissue was compared with the T-cell repertoire of blood. Following sample collection, hyperthyroidism patients were given methimazole at a starting dose of 30 mg daily, and ophthalmopathy patients were given high-dose intravenous methylprednisolone. To explore V-J signatures that separate ophthalmopathy from hyperthyroidism, a discovery set of about a hundred patients was enrolled, consisting of more than 40 with ophthalmopathy and 57 with stable hyperthyroidism. To tell Graves' ophthalmopathy apart from Graves' hyperthyroidism, and to predict which patients would progress to ophthalmopathy, the study relied on TCR beta repertoire signatures. An independent validation cohort was composed of 18 hyperthyroidism patients and some 16 patients who later progressed from hyperthyroidism to ophthalmopathy.

What the research found in general, with its limitations: In validation, the model predicted ophthalmopathy progression with roughly 68% sensitivity and 72.22% specificity; some 13 predicted patients were CT-confirmed with GO in a median of approximately 6.5 months. Most expanded thyroid clonotypes with a frequency above 0.001 also appeared in blood, which suggests that blood repertoires may reflect the immune response in the thyroid. Sample size was not statistically predetermined, and group allocation was not concealed from the investigators. The 13-signature model separated ophthalmopathy from stable hyperthyroidism with approximately 88% sensitivity and around 84% specificity in cross-validation, and 80%/75% in the test set.

This clonotype was detected ten times or more. Its antigen specificity is not known. There are no base qualities to consult, and no much larger clone falls within one base. The V end loses 1 base and the J end loses 0 bases, and a stretch of 6 bases separates them. Inclusive of the bounding cysteine and phenylalanine, the CDR3 is 15 residues long. Only CDR3 DNA remains: 45 bases, in frame from the first base. Per the germline V gene, SNHLY is the CDR1 and FYNNEI is the CDR2. The ophthalmopathy patients had moderately to severely active disease, with a Clinical Activity Score of 3 or higher, a NOSPECS grade of 4 or higher, and a disease duration of less than 3 months. Anyone with other autoimmune diseases, uncontrolled infections, pregnancy or lactation was excluded from the study. Diagnosis was based on clinical symptoms, serum thyroxine, TRAb, thyroid ultrasound and orbital computed tomography. Ficoll-Paque density gradient centrifugation was used to isolate PBMCs from around 10 ml of fresh peripheral blood. Total RNA was extracted with Trizol reagent and quality-checked on an Agilent 2100 Bioanalyzer.

For repertoire sequencing, TCR beta CDR3 regions were amplified from RNA transcripts. HTBI primers and the Qiagen OneStep RT-PCR kit were used in a first-round RT-PCR, which was followed by a second-round multiplex PCR, size selection and purification. The libraries underwent paired-end sequencing with 100 bp reads on an Illumina HiSeq2000. The authors' pipeline ran thus. SOAPnuke was used to process the reads, removing any read that contained adapters or uncalled bases, had a mean Phred below 15, or lacked an exact match to the constant primer or identifier. COPE v1.2.5 was used to merge the high-quality paired reads. Unique nucleotide sequences were defined as clonotypes and aligned to IMGT TRB V, D and J references using MiTCR v1.1. The analysis was limited to V-J combinations with a frequency above 0.0001, which together covered 99.2% of repertoires. A TCR clonal expansion and chaos score per V-J combination was defined as the ratio of F50 clonal expansion to chaos observed in the TCRdist matrix. Welch's t-statistics and random forest were used to reduce features to about 13 V-J combinations, which were fed into a naive Bayes classifier. Thyroid-blood repertoire similarity was quantified with the Morisita-Horn index. Using fastp at Q25 and MiXCR, TCRdb reprocessed the public reads and kept productive beta chains. Here each entry gathers all rows of one CDR3 protein and keeps the most common genes and DNA. TCRdb's processing, not the authors' own work, is the source of the V and J calls. This sample holds 650,000 to 900,000 distinct CDR3 sequences; roughly two fifths were observed only once. 44% of the sample rests with the top ten.

The sequenced sample consisted of peripheral blood. This sequence originates from an adult man with Graves' ophthalmopathy. In this chain, TRBV2 is recombined with TRBJ1-4, with no reliable assignment of the D segment. The CDR3 reads as follows: CASSEGPATNEKLFF. The DNA sequence follows: TGTGCCAGCAGTGAAGGGCCAGCAACTAATGAAAAACTGTTTTTT.